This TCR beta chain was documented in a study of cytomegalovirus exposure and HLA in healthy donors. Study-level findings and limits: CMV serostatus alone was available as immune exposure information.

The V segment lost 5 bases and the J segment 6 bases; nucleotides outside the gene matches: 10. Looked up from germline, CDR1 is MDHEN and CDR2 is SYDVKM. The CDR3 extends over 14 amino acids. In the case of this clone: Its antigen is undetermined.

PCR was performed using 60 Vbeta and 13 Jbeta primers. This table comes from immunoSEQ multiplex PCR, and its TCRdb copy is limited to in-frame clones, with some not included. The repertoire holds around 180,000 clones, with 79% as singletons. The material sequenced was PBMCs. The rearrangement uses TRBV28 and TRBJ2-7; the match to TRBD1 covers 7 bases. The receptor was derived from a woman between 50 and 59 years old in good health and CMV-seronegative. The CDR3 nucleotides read TGTGCCAGCAGTACCCACAGGGGTGTGAGCGAGCAGTACTTC. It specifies CASSTHRGVSEQYF.